This T cell receptor beta chain was sequenced during a study of T cells after yellow fever vaccination. One entry per CDR3 protein results from TCRdb running MiXCR on the 5' RACE reads. The table includes a few hundred thousand distinct CDR3 sequences, around 8.6% detected once. With 5 bases removed from V and 1 base from J, the gap between germline ends came to 9 bases. Germline CDR1 and CDR2: SEHNR and FQNEAQ (reference sequence). This CDR3 has 13 amino acids. General study findings and limits: At around 96% for CD4 and approximately 88% for CD8, most primary-vaccination clones showed up again after the booster.

This clonotype has a count of ten or more. Its antigen remains unknown. The chain couples TRBV7-9 to TRBJ2-7, with D perhaps TRBD2 (6 bases). This receptor was identified in a man aged 18 to 30 who received the YFV17D yellow fever vaccine. The specimen comprised CD4+ T cells sorted from PBMCs, sampled 5 days after the yellow fever booster vaccination. In nucleotides, the CDR3 is TGTGCCAGCAGCCGTGGGACTTCCTACGAGCAGTACTTC. It specifies CASSRGTSYEQYF.